The rows below give T cell receptor beta chains drawn from one sample of a study of early stage breast cancer tumors. TCRdb keeps only in-frame clones here, not all; method: immunoSEQ multiplex PCR. This sample has 9,500 to 11,000 clones, with more than 60% found just once. Sequencing input: breast tumor tissue. The receptors here all came from a person aged 65 to 85 with breast cancer. Both conserved end residues are part of each CDR3. The D gene is left open where the match is weak. Clone size appears in some rows only: once, few, many, or a class for an expanded clone.

abundance: few
v_gene: TRBV10-3
len: 14
d_gene: NA
CDR3aa: CAIRTGTSTDTQYF

abundance: NA
v_gene: TRBV2
len: 16
d_gene: TRBD2
CDR3aa: CASSSQTSGGRNEQFF

abundance: NA
v_gene: TRBV7-8
len: 14
d_gene: NA
CDR3aa: CASSLSSSSSPLHF

abundance: NA
v_gene: TRBV21-1
len: 14
d_gene: NA
CDR3aa: CASNGGGNQETQYF

abundance: NA
v_gene: TRBV6-6
len: 13
d_gene: TRBD1
CDR3aa: CARRQGMNTEAFF

abundance: NA
v_gene: TRBV11-2
len: 17
d_gene: NA
CDR3aa: CASSLNPELHFRGELFF

abundance: few
v_gene: TRBV18
len: 13
d_gene: TRBD1
CDR3aa: CASSPGQTYEQYF

abundance: NA
v_gene: TRBV30
len: 14
d_gene: TRBD1
CDR3aa: CAWSWGQGNTEAFF

abundance: NA
v_gene: TRBV6-4
len: 16
d_gene: TRBD2
CDR3aa: CASRNSGGSRGETQYF

abundance: NA
v_gene: TRBV6-1
len: 18
d_gene: NA
CDR3aa: CASSEIPIGTSYNSPLHF

abundance: NA
v_gene: TRBV2
len: 15
d_gene: NA
CDR3aa: CASSEQGASTYEQYF

abundance: NA
v_gene: TRBV7-6
len: 19
d_gene: TRBD2
CDR3aa: CASSHMGLAGVSGTGELFF